This T cell receptor beta chain was sequenced in a study of cytomegalovirus exposure and HLA in healthy donors. Clones were read by immunoSEQ multiplex PCR, and TCRdb kept only the in-frame ones, dropping some. The profile shows tens of thousands of clones, approximately 96% of them singletons. Trimming cost V 3 bases and J 2 bases; bases outside gene matches: 2. This CDR3 is built from 14 residues. Germline CDR1 reads LNHDA; CDR2 reads SQIVND (reference sequence). The source of this sequence is a man between 18 and 29 years old in good health and CMV-seronegative. The sample was PBMCs. The chain links TRBV19 to TRBJ2-7, with TRBD1 matching over 9 bases. The CDR3 DNA reads as TGTGCCAGTAGTATCGGACAGGGGACCTACGAGCAGTACTTC. Its translation: CASSIGQGTYEQYF.